The T cell receptor beta chain under discussion was sequenced for a study of blood T cell repertoires in COVID-19. Background on the study: Both acute and convalescent COVID-19 samples were obtained from the United States, Italy and Spain. T cells, B-cell-depleted T cells, or PBMCs supplied cDNA or gDNA.

Per the authors' pipeline: Estimation of nucleated cell counts relied on the amplification of reference gene primers. The protocol was immunoSEQ multiplex PCR, while the TCRdb copy is restricted to in-frame clones and leaves out a portion. The V and J calls and clone size come from that table; D and trimming were worked out from the DNA. The data show about 58,000 clones, with approximately 77% seen just once and 25% to 35% held by the top ten. CDR1 is LGHDT, CDR2 YNNKEL, per germline (reference sequence). The CDR3 sequence is 11 residues long. V gave up 4 bases and J gave up 16 bases; unmatched junction bases: 6.

The rearrangement uses TRBV3-1 (or the pseudogene TRBV3-2) and TRBJ1-4; 7 nucleotides align to TRBD1. The receptor was derived from a human donor in a cohort sampled during active COVID-19. The source material was peripheral blood. This CDR3 is CASSLQGLWFF. The DNA of the CDR3 is TGTGCCAGCAGCCTACAGGGGCTATGGTTTTTT.